This TCR beta chain was documented in a study of identical twins. Study observations and caveats: Out-of-frame beta chain sequences displayed weaker excess sharing between twins. The study found excess low generation probability among twin-shared out-of-frame alpha sequences.

Unique molecular identifiers were present on the cDNA, which also gained a universal primer site by template switching. Using its own MiXCR run on the 5' RACE reads, TCRdb lists one record per CDR3 protein. The sample includes approximately 220,000 distinct CDR3 sequences, 7.5% seen only once; the top ten take about 1.8%. The V gene lost 8 bases and the J gene lost 3 bases, with 4 bases spanning the gap. The CDR3 runs 11 residues. Germline V gives CDR1 SNHLY, CDR2 FYNNEI. This clonotype was seen ten or more times. The antigen remains undetermined. This sample also belongs to another study, concerning yellow fever vaccine responses in identical twins.

Sequenced: memory (CD45RO+) T cells sorted from blood. This chain connects TRBV2 to TRBJ2-2; no firm D call. The TCR sequence derives from a young woman in good health. CDR3 protein: CASLYTGELFF. CDR3 nucleotides: TGTGCCAGCCTGTACACCGGGGAGCTGTTTTTT.